The T cell receptor (beta chain) described here comes from a study of Ad26.COV2.S vaccination and SARS-CoV-2 variants. At the level of the study: Donor was one of the participants in the Ad26.COV2.S arm of the COV1001 trial. In the study, Ad26.COV2.S was injected intramuscularly once, or twice 56 days apart.

V dropped 7 bases and J dropped 7; count of bases not matched to a gene: 7. Germline-derived CDR1 and CDR2 are ENHRY and SYGVKD. The CDR3 has 14 residues. Treatment meaning: approximately 18 received Ad26.COV2.S at low or high dose, single or two shots; about 5 received placebo; per-sample allocation not given. Samples came from day 63 after the first vaccine or placebo injection. Measured with immunoSEQ multiplex PCR; TCRdb has only the in-frame clones, and not every one. The table has a few hundred thousand clones, roughly 84% seen once. The starting material was peripheral blood, obtained in a trial of Ad26.COV2.S vaccine versus placebo. The chain uses TRBV10-3 and TRBJ1-6; 7 positions agree with TRBD1. The TCR comes from a person between 18 and 59 years old who received the Ad26.COV2.S COVID-19 vaccine or a placebo. The CDR3 reads CAIKDRVPNSPLHF. The CDR3 DNA reads TGTGCCATCAAAGACAGGGTTCCCAATTCACCCCTCCACTTT.